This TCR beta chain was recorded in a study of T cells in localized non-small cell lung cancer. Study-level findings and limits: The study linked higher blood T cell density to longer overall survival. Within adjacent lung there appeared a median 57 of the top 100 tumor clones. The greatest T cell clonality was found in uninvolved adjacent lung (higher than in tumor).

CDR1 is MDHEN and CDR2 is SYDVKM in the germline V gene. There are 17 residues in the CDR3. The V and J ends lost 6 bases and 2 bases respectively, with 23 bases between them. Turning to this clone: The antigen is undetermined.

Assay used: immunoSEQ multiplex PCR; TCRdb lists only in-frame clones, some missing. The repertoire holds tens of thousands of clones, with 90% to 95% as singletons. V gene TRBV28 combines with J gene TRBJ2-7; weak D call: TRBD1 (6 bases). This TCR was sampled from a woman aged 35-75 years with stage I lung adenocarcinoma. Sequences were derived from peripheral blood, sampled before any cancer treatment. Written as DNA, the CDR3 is TGTGCCAGCAGGCCAGGGGTGGTACTGACGTCCCCCTACGAGCAGTACTTC. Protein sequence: CASRPGVVLTSPYEQYF.